The 16 T cell receptor beta chains listed next were all sequenced from one sample in a study of blood T cell repertoires in COVID-19. This table comes from immunoSEQ multiplex PCR, and its TCRdb copy is limited to in-frame clones, with some not included. The profile shows about 210,000 clones, 70% to 90% of them singletons. The sample taken for sequencing was PBMCs or T cells enriched from blood (not recorded which). The receptors stem from a man aged 30 to 45 who had recovered from COVID-19.

This clone was found once. The junction does not match germline at one end; this may be a read error. J is TRBJ1-5 and V is TRBV20-1, with a tentative D call TRBD1 (6 bases). The CDR3 length is 14 residues. Germline assignment: CDR1 DFQATT and CDR2 SNEGSKA (reference sequence). The CDR3 sequence: CSASHRDSYQPQHF. CDR3 nucleotide sequence: TGCAGTGCTAGTCACAGGGATAGCTATCAGCCCCAGCATTTT.

V is TRBV7-9 and J is TRBJ1-1; TRBD1 might be the D (5 bases). The germline gives CDR1 SEHNR, CDR2 FQNEAQ (reference sequence). Trimming took off 5 bases at V and 0 bases at J, with 10 bases between the two ends. The CDR3 length is 14 residues. For the CDR3, the DNA is TGTGCCAGCAGCACGGAGGGGATGAACACTGAAGCTTTCTTT. Amino acids: CASSTEGMNTEAFF.

The V call is TRBV20-1, the J call TRBJ2-7; 9 bases agree with TRBD1. Per the germline V gene, CDR1 is DFQATT and CDR2 is SNEGSKA (reference sequence). After removal of 3 bases from V and 4 bases from J, the junction contained 4 bases not matched to a gene. This CDR3 is built from 13 residues. The CDR3: CSASTGGVYEQYF. DNA for the CDR3: TGCAGTGCTAGTACAGGGGGCGTTTACGAGCAGTACTTC.

Points on this clone: Other nucleotide sequences in the sample specify the same CDR3. The chain recombines TRBV4-3 with TRBJ2-3, with 9 bases identical to TRBD2. J was trimmed by 3 bases and V by 1 base; bases with no gene match: 2. This CDR3 is built from 15 residues. CDR1 and CDR2 from the germline V gene are LGHNA and YSLEER. The CDR3 coding sequence is TGCGCCAGCAGCCAAGGGGCGGGGGGGACAGATACGCAGTATTTT. This encodes CASSQGAGGTDTQYF.

The sample holds a few counts of this clone. This rearrangement joins TRBV28 to TRBJ2-7; the D is unclear. With 4 bases removed from V and 0 bases from J, the gap between germline ends came to 4 bases. This CDR3 has 12 residues. The germline CDR1 and CDR2 sequences are MDHEN and SYDVKM. CDR3 in DNA: TGTGCCAGCAGTTCCTCCTCCTACGAGCAGTACTTC. Protein sequence: CASSSSSYEQYF.

As to this clone: This CDR3 is also generated by other DNA sequences in the sample. The genes are TRBV2 and TRBJ2-5; 11 bases fit TRBD1. Germline lookup yields CDR1 SNHLY and CDR2 FYNNEI. The CDR3 has 14 residues. The junction had 2 bases not matched to a gene; V was cut back by 6 bases and J by 2 bases. CDR3 nucleotide sequence: TGTGCCAGCAGCAGGGACAGGGGGCAAGAGACCCAGTACTTC. Protein: CASSRDRGQETQYF.

V and J are TRBV6-5 and TRBJ1-2; the D gene is possibly TRBD1 (5 bases). This CDR3 is 13 amino acids long. Germline values: CDR1 MNHEY, CDR2 SVGAGI. Between the trimmed V and J ends, which lost 4 bases and 2 bases, there was a span of 8 bases. CDR3 nucleotides: TGTGCCAGCAGTTCCCAGGGAAACTATGGCTACACCTTC. Amino acid sequence: CASSSQGNYGYTF.

The CDR3 DNA is TGTGCCAGCAGCTTGGCCGTACAAACCAATTCACCCCTCCACTTT. This sequence encodes CASSLAVQTNSPLHF. The chain combines TRBV5-5 with TRBJ1-6; D not certain. Germline values: CDR1 SGHKS, CDR2 YYEKEE (reference sequence). V lost 0 bases to trimming and J lost 7 bases, with 11 bases between them. There are 15 residues in the CDR3.

This clone was seen just once. The chain couples TRBV18 to TRBJ2-4, with 8 nucleotides matching TRBD1. Per germline, CDR1 KGHSH and CDR2 LQKENI. V lost 6 bases to trimming and J lost 4 bases; unmatched junction nucleotides: 5. The CDR3 is made up of 14 amino acids. This CDR3 reads CASSPTGGKNIQYF. Written as DNA, the CDR3 is TGTGCCAGCTCGCCAACAGGGGGTAAAAACATTCAGTACTTC.

The chain combines TRBV11-2 with TRBJ1-3; the match to TRBD1 covers 8 bases. The CDR3 contains 19 residues. The V segment lost 7 bases and the J segment 4 bases; nucleotides outside the gene matches: 21. Germline V gene lookup returns CDR1 SGHAT and CDR2 FQNNGV. The CDR3 spells CASNSPLDGQGAIGNTIYF. The CDR3, as DNA: TGTGCCAGCAACTCCCCCCTGGATGGACAGGGTGCGATAGGAAACACCATATATTTT.

The sample holds a few counts of this clone. The CDR3 region has the DNA TGTGCCTGGAGTGTACTAGGGAACACTGAAGCTTTCTTT. It encodes CAWSVLGNTEAFF. V gene TRBV30 combines with J gene TRBJ1-1; D ambiguous. The V end was cut by 0 bases, the J end by 1 base, with 6 bases between. The CDR3 runs 13 residues. CDR1 is GTSNPN and CDR2 is SVGIG in the germline V gene (reference sequence).

The V gene is TRBV11-2, the J gene TRBJ2-3; TRBD2 matches at 7 bases. The V and J ends lost 1 base and 5 bases, in that order; junction bases with no gene match: 6. Germline loops: CDR1 SGHAT, CDR2 FQNNGV. This CDR3 comprises 15 residues. The DNA for the CDR3 is TGTGCCAGCAGCTTAGGGGAGGGAAGGGGAGATACGCAGTATTTT. Translating gives CASSLGEGRGDTQYF.

V gene TRBV7-9 combines with J gene TRBJ2-7, with a possible D match to TRBD1 (6 bases). Looked up from germline, CDR1 is SEHNR and CDR2 is FQNEAQ (reference sequence). This CDR3 is built from 16 residues. Trimming removed 5 bases from V and 1 base from J, with 18 bases in between. This CDR3 reads CASSTPIWDTSYEQYF. The CDR3 DNA sequence: TGTGCCAGCAGCACTCCGATCTGGGACACATCCTACGAGCAGTACTTC.

There are a few counts of this clone. The J gene is TRBJ2-1, the V gene TRBV10-2, with D hard to call. The germline V gene has CDR1 WSHSY and CDR2 SAAADI. This CDR3 is built from 13 residues. V shed 2 bases and J shed 3 bases, with 5 bases lying between them. CDR3 coding DNA: TGCGCCAGCAGTGAGACAAGCTACAATGAGCAGTTCTTC. This codes for CASSETSYNEQFF.

V usage is TRBV3-1 (or the pseudogene TRBV3-2) and J usage is TRBJ1-1, with D unclear. There are 12 residues in the CDR3. V lost 0 bases and J 6 bases, leaving 5 bases between the germline ends. Germline V gene data show CDR1 as LGHDT and CDR2 as YNNKEL (reference sequence). CDR3 in DNA: TGTGCCAGCAGCCAAGATCCGTCTGAAGCTTTCTTT. Translating it yields CASSQDPSEAFF.

V is TRBV28 and J is TRBJ2-1; 14 nucleotides line up with TRBD2. Germline values: CDR1 MDHEN, CDR2 SYDVKM. The CDR3 is made up of 16 amino acids. V lost 5 bases to trimming and J lost 10 bases; unmatched junction nucleotides: 10. The DNA of the CDR3 is TGTGCCAGCAGTGTACCAGGGACTAGCGGGAGTGGGGAGCAGTTCTTC. Its translation: CASSVPGTSGSGEQFF.